The sequence of this T cell receptor (beta chain) was determined in a study of T cells in Graves' hyperthyroidism and ophthalmopathy (dated by TCRdb to about 2019). Notes on the research overall: Peripheral blood was collected at initial diagnosis, before any treatment. A discovery cohort of fewer than 110 patients, 43 with Graves' ophthalmopathy and over 55 with stable Graves' hyperthyroidism, was used to find distinguishing TCR V-J signatures. Prospective prediction of ophthalmopathy was tested in an independent validation cohort consisting of roughly 19 hyperthyroidism patients and 15 or so patients who later progressed to ophthalmopathy. For training and testing, the 100 or so patients in the discovery cohort were randomly divided in a 7:3 ratio. In roughly six Graves' hyperthyroidism patients, the study also compared T-cell repertoires from thyroid tissue with T-cell repertoires from blood. Following sampling, methimazole starting at 30 mg daily was given to hyperthyroidism patients, and high-dose intravenous methylprednisolone was given to ophthalmopathy patients. The paper describes TCR Vbeta CDR3 sequencing of 135 peripheral blood samples, made up of about 40 ophthalmopathy patients, around 73 hyperthyroidism patients and some 17 progressor patients. The investigation overall reported the following: No statistical method was used to fix the sample size in advance, and group allocation was not hidden from the investigators. In validation, the model predicted progression to ophthalmopathy a median of about 5.9 months before onset, with 70% to 71% sensitivity and roughly 77% specificity. A model built on a 13 V-J signature distinguished ophthalmopathy from stable hyperthyroidism, reaching about 89% sensitivity and around 82% specificity in cross-validation and 80%/75% in testing. Most expanded thyroid clonotypes (frequency above 0.001) were also detected in blood, a finding suggesting that blood repertoires may reflect thyroid immune responses.

In this sample, this clonotype turned up a few times. What this receptor recognizes is not known. A much larger clone sits a single nucleotide away, making a read error possible. The TCR beta CDR3 regions were amplified from the RNA transcripts. The TCR CDR3 was subjected to a first round of RT-PCR using the HTBI primer set and the Qiagen OneStep RT-PCR kit. The libraries were constructed in a second round of multiplex PCR and then size-selected and purified. Paired-end sequencing of the libraries was performed with 100 bp reads on an Illumina HiSeq2000. Under the source paper's analysis protocol: SOAPnuke was used to process the raw data, removing reads that contained adapters or uncalled bases, had a mean Phred below 15, or lacked an exact match to the constant primer or identifier. COPE v1.2.5 was used to merge high-quality paired reads, and clonotypes were defined as unique nucleotide sequences. Clonotypes were aligned to IMGT TRBV, TRBD and TRBJ reference segments using MiTCR v1.1. The analysis was restricted to V-J combinations with a frequency above 0.0001, which together covered 98% to 99.2% of the repertoires. A TCS score was defined as the ratio between F50 (clonal expansion) and ExV (chaos), using BLOSUM62-based TCRdist between CDR3 peptides within each V-J. Welch's t-statistics and random forest reduced 500 to 650 V-J features to 13, which were used in a naive Bayes classifier (R e1071). TCRdb reworked the public reads: Q25 trimming with fastp, MiXCR clone assembly, productive beta chains retained. Every entry covers one CDR3 protein and lists the most common genes and DNA from its rows. The V and J calls shown here were made by TCRdb, not taken from the authors' results. This sample has about 400,000 distinct CDR3 sequences in its table, and roughly an eighth of those were observed once. About 4.9% of the sample goes to the ten largest clones.

Graves' hyperthyroidism was defined as stable when no progression to ophthalmopathy occurred over 18 months of follow-up. Hyperthyroidism patients were newly diagnosed, had a disease duration of under 2 months, and were aged 18 to 65 years. Patients with uncontrolled infections, other autoimmune diseases, pregnancy or lactation were excluded. Diagnoses were based on clinical symptoms, serum thyroxine and TRAb, thyroid ultrasound and orbital computed tomography. PBMCs were isolated from more than 9 ml of fresh peripheral blood by Ficoll-Paque density gradient centrifugation. Total RNA was extracted using Trizol reagent, and RNA quality was assessed on an Agilent 2100 Bioanalyzer. The specimen was blood. The sequence came from a woman younger than 35 with Graves' hyperthyroidism.

The DNA is TGTGCCAGCAGTTTAGAGTCGGGAGATGCGCAGTATTTT. This gives the protein CASSLESGDAQYF. The receptor chain draws on TRBV12-3 or TRBV12-4 and TRBJ2-3; a weak D assignment points to TRBD2 (6 bases agree). From its cysteine to its phenylalanine, the CDR3 spans 13 amino acids. Only the CDR3 portion is preserved as DNA: 39 bases, with reading frame beginning at the first base.